The rows below give T cell receptor beta chains drawn from one sample of a study of T cell changes during pregnancy in multiple sclerosis. TCRdb's copy holds only in-frame clones and misses some; the assay was immunoSEQ multiplex PCR. The sample holds more than 80,000 clones; 91% are singletons and the top ten take 1.6%. The source was peripheral blood, collected before pregnancy. The receptor source for this set is a female donor with multiple sclerosis, enrolled in a pregnancy study. CDR3s include the opening cysteine and the closing phenylalanine or tryptophan. D genes are given only for firm matches. Not all rows give a size; the values are once, few, many and, for expanded clones, a class.

V	D	J	size	CDR3	DNA
TRBV7-2	TRBD1	TRBJ1-2	-	CASSRRTGTTYGYTF	TGTGCCAGCAGCCGAAGGACAGGGACGACCTATGGCTACACCTTC
TRBV28	-	TRBJ1-3	-	CASTFSGNTIYF	TGTGCCAGCACCTTCTCTGGAAACACCATATATTTT
TRBV7-8	-	TRBJ2-2	-	CASSLARGHSGGELFF	TGTGCCAGCAGCTTAGCGCGGGGCCATTCAGGCGGGGAGCTGTTTTTT
TRBV28	-	TRBJ1-1	-	CASSPAGDTEAFF	TGTGCCAGCAGCCCCGCGGGGGACACTGAAGCTTTCTTT
TRBV10-3	TRBD1	TRBJ2-3	-	CAIRTDRGVQEDTQYF	TGTGCCATCAGGACGGACAGGGGGGTGCAGGAAGATACGCAGTATTTT
TRBV29-1	TRBD1	TRBJ2-1	-	CSVEGQGLNEQFF	TGCAGCGTTGAAGGACAGGGGTTGAATGAGCAGTTCTTC
TRBV28	-	TRBJ1-5	few	CASSSKQGNGNQPQHF	TGTGCCAGCAGTTCGAAACAGGGAAACGGCAATCAGCCCCAGCATTTT
TRBV5-1	-	TRBJ2-7	-	CASSLGVSGGYEQYF	TGCGCCAGCAGCTTGGGAGTGAGTGGGGGGTACGAGCAGTACTTC
TRBV9	TRBD2	TRBJ2-1	-	CASSVTTSGGDNEQFF	TGTGCCAGCAGCGTAACGACTAGCGGGGGGGACAATGAGCAGTTCTTC
TRBV6-9	-	TRBJ2-5	-	CASSPTYRDSDERETQYF	TGTGCCAGCAGCCCTACATACCGCGACAGCGACGAGAGAGAGACCCAGTACTTC
TRBV27	-	TRBJ1-1	-	CASSLGRATEAFF	TGTGCCAGCAGTTTGGGCAGGGCCACTGAAGCTTTCTTT
TRBV5-1	TRBD2	TRBJ2-7	-	CASSLDFLGEGPDEQYF	TGCGCCAGCAGCTTGGATTTTTTGGGGGAGGGCCCTGACGAGCAGTACTTC
TRBV7-9	TRBD1	TRBJ1-6	-	CASQGQENSPLHF	TGTGCCAGCCAGGGACAGGAGAATTCACCCCTCCACTTT
TRBV18	-	TRBJ2-5	-	CASSPGGGLRETQYF	TGTGCCAGCTCACCAGGCGGGGGCCTCCGGGAGACCCAGTACTTC
TRBV7-3	-	TRBJ1-1	-	CASSPTDSRAAFF	TGTGCCAGCAGCCCCACGGACTCGCGCGCAGCTTTCTTT
TRBV10-3	TRBD2	TRBJ2-1	-	CAINTGTSGGAAYNEQFF	TGTGCCATCAACACAGGGACTAGCGGGGGGGCGGCCTACAATGAGCAGTTCTTC
TRBV5-1	-	TRBJ2-2	-	CASSLEAGTNTGELFF	TGCGCCAGCAGCTTGGAGGCGGGTACGAACACCGGGGAGCTGTTTTTT
TRBV6-1	-	TRBJ1-3	-	CASRAQGWAGNTIYF	TGTGCCAGCAGGGCACAGGGATGGGCTGGAAACACCATATATTTT
TRBV9	-	TRBJ2-5	once	CASSAGDGQETQYF	TGTGCCAGCAGCGCGGGGGACGGCCAAGAGACCCAGTACTTC
TRBV10-2	TRBD2	TRBJ2-3	-	CATARSTSGRDTQYF	TGCGCCACCGCCCGCTCGACTAGCGGGAGAGATACGCAGTATTTT
TRBV4-3	-	TRBJ1-6	-	CASSHQKGQSSPLHF	TGCGCCAGCAGCCACCAAAAGGGGCAGTCCTCACCCCTCCACTTT
TRBV18	-	TRBJ2-7	-	CASSPPGGNSYEQYF	TGTGCCAGCTCACCACCGGGCGGGAACTCCTACGAGCAGTACTTC
TRBV7-2	-	TRBJ1-5	-	CASSPREAAKPQHF	TGTGCCAGCAGCCCCCGGGAGGCGGCCAAACCCCAGCATTTT
TRBV7-7	-	TRBJ2-7	-	CASSVDIASEQYF	TGTGCTAGCAGCGTTGACATCGCCTCCGAGCAGTACTTC
TRBV28	TRBD1	TRBJ2-7	-	CASSDPGTAYEQYF	TGTGCCAGCAGCGACCCCGGGACAGCCTACGAGCAGTACTTC
TRBV7-8	-	TRBJ1-4	-	CASSLPGHQRGNEKLFF	TGTGCCAGCAGCCTACCGGGACACCAGAGGGGTAATGAAAAACTGTTTTTT
TRBV7-9	TRBD2	TRBJ2-3	-	CASSLDSGRTADTQYF	TGTGCCAGCAGCTTAGATAGCGGGAGGACGGCGGATACGCAGTATTTT
TRBV15	TRBD2	TRBJ2-7	few	CATSASGGSTYEQYF	TGTGCCACCAGCGCCAGCGGGGGGAGCACCTACGAGCAGTACTTC
TRBV30	TRBD1	TRBJ1-1	-	CAWETGGGVAEAFF	TGTGCCTGGGAGACAGGGGGAGGAGTCGCTGAAGCTTTCTTT
TRBV14	-	TRBJ1-3	-	CASSQHGGLGNTIYF	TGTGCCAGCAGCCAGCATGGAGGGCTTGGAAACACCATATATTTT
TRBV15	TRBD1	TRBJ1-6	-	CATSRGGQGPPLHF	TGTGCCACCAGCAGAGGGGGACAGGGGCCACCCCTCCACTTT
TRBV9	TRBD1	TRBJ1-1	-	CASSADRGMNTEAFF	TGTGCCAGCAGCGCGGACAGGGGAATGAACACTGAAGCTTTCTTT
TRBV7-2	-	TRBJ1-2	-	CASSLGLRGYTF	TGTGCCAGCAGCCTGGGACTGCGCGGCTACACCTTC
TRBV6-4	-	TRBJ2-3	-	CASSDEAGSTDTQYF	TGTGCCAGCAGTGACGAGGCGGGAAGCACAGATACGCAGTATTTT
TRBV5-1	TRBD2	TRBJ2-1	-	CASTSSGSHNNEQFF	TGCGCCAGCACCTCTAGCGGGAGTCATAACAATGAGCAGTTCTTC
TRBV6-1	TRBD1	TRBJ1-5	-	CASTQGYNQPQHF	TGTGCCAGCACACAGGGGTACAATCAGCCCCAGCATTTT
TRBV6-5	-	TRBJ2-1	-	CASSYSGESSYNEQFF	TGTGCCAGCAGTTATAGTGGGGAGAGCTCCTACAATGAGCAGTTCTTC
TRBV7-3	TRBD1	TRBJ2-2	-	CASSRQGAGTGELFF	TGTGCCAGCAGCCGACAGGGGGCCGGCACCGGGGAGCTGTTTTTT
TRBV19	-	TRBJ2-7	-	CASRSGGLDYEQYF	TGTGCCAGTAGATCGGGGGGCTTGGACTACGAGCAGTACTTC
TRBV18	-	TRBJ2-7	-	CASSPPGSFPSYEQYF	TGTGCCAGCTCACCACCGGGCAGCTTCCCCTCCTACGAGCAGTACTTC
TRBV6-5	TRBD1	TRBJ1-1	-	CASSLQGARTEAFF	TGTGCCAGCAGTTTACAGGGGGCTCGAACTGAAGCTTTCTTT
TRBV18	TRBD1	TRBJ1-5	-	CASSPMTGGNQPQHF	TGTGCCAGCTCACCAATGACAGGGGGGAATCAGCCCCAGCATTTT
TRBV5-6	TRBD1	TRBJ2-5	once	CASSPGQVQETQYF	TGTGCCAGCAGCCCCGGACAGGTCCAAGAGACCCAGTACTTC
TRBV7-2	-	TRBJ1-3	once	CASSLAANSGNTIYF	TGTGCCAGCAGCTTAGCGGCAAACTCTGGAAACACCATATATTTT
TRBV6-1	-	TRBJ1-3	-	CASKEKASGNTIYF	TGTGCCAGCAAGGAGAAGGCCTCTGGAAACACCATATATTTT
TRBV21-1	-	TRBJ2-7	-	CARRDRAREQYF	TGTGCCAGAAGGGACAGGGCTCGGGAGCAGTACTTC
TRBV5-1	TRBD1	TRBJ1-3	-	CASRQTGVDTIYF	TGCGCCAGCAGACAAACAGGGGTTGACACCATATATTTT
TRBV30	TRBD1	TRBJ1-6	-	CAWVTGGRNSPLHF	TGTGCCTGGGTAACAGGGGGCAGGAATTCACCCCTCCACTTT
TRBV19	TRBD1	TRBJ1-1	-	CASSLQGVLNTEAFF	TGTGCCAGTAGTTTGCAGGGGGTCCTAAACACTGAAGCTTTCTTT
TRBV27	TRBD2	TRBJ2-5	-	CVSWGGGAGTQYF	TGTGTCTCGTGGGGCGGGGGGGCTGGGACCCAGTACTTC
TRBV6-4	TRBD2	TRBJ2-3	-	CASSPSGKGADTQYF	TGTGCCAGCAGCCCTAGCGGGAAAGGCGCAGATACGCAGTATTTT
TRBV12-5	-	TRBJ2-6	-	CASGLSPLGGANVLTF	TGTGCTAGTGGTTTGAGCCCCCTAGGAGGGGCCAACGTCCTGACTTTC
TRBV30	TRBD2	TRBJ2-4	-	CAWISTSGVLAKNIQYF	TGTGCCTGGATCTCGACTAGCGGGGTGTTAGCCAAAAACATTCAGTACTTC
TRBV5-6	TRBD1	TRBJ1-1	-	CASSFPGTGPTEAFF	TGTGCCAGCAGCTTCCCCGGGACAGGGCCCACTGAAGCTTTCTTT
TRBV6-4	TRBD2	TRBJ2-3	-	CASSDSGGSSTDTQYF	TGTGCCAGCAGTGACAGTGGCGGGAGCAGCACAGATACGCAGTATTTT
TRBV5-1	-	TRBJ2-7	-	CASSIGPEQYF	TGCGCCAGCAGCATTGGGCCTGAGCAGTACTTC
TRBV11-2	TRBD2	TRBJ2-3	-	CASSKSGNPESTQYF	TGTGCCAGCAGCAAAAGCGGGAACCCCGAGAGTACGCAGTATTTT